These T cell receptor beta chains were read from a single sample in a study of blood T cell repertoires in COVID-19. Produced via immunoSEQ multiplex PCR; TCRdb's table is partial and in-frame only. This table has 150,000 or so clones, approximately 92% appearing once. Material: peripheral blood. The receptor set was obtained from a man aged 18 to 30 with COVID-19, enrolled during active disease. Both conserved end residues are part of each CDR3. A D gene is named only where the DNA matches it firmly. Size values are once, few and many counts, or a class for expanded clones, and some rows have none.

CDR3nt: TGTGCCAGCAGTAGACAGGGGTATAATTCACCCCTCCACTTT
CDR3aa: CASSRQGYNSPLHF
d_gene: TRBD1
abundance: once
v_gene: TRBV6-6
j_gene: TRBJ1-6

CDR3nt: TGTGCCAGTAGTCCGTGGGACAGGGTTTTGGGGAACTATGGCTACACCTTC
CDR3aa: CASSPWDRVLGNYGYTF
d_gene: TRBD1
abundance: once
v_gene: TRBV19
j_gene: TRBJ1-2

CDR3nt: TGCGCCAGCAGCCAAGATCCAGGGCTTGACTATGGCTACACCTTC
CDR3aa: CASSQDPGLDYGYTF
d_gene: -
abundance: -
v_gene: TRBV4-1
j_gene: TRBJ1-2

CDR3nt: TGTGCCAGTACCGCCCGACTAGCGGGAGTAACAGATACGCAGTATTTT
CDR3aa: CASTARLAGVTDTQYF
d_gene: TRBD2
abundance: -
v_gene: TRBV19
j_gene: TRBJ2-3

CDR3nt: TGCGCCAGCAGCGAGGACAGCATGAACACTGAAGCTTTCTTT
CDR3aa: CASSEDSMNTEAFF
d_gene: -
abundance: -
v_gene: TRBV5-1
j_gene: TRBJ1-1

CDR3nt: TGTGCCAGCAGTGACACCCCCGGGACTAGTCCCCCCGAGCAGTACTTC
CDR3aa: CASSDTPGTSPPEQYF
d_gene: TRBD2
abundance: -
v_gene: TRBV6-4
j_gene: TRBJ2-7

CDR3nt: TGTGCCATCAGTGCCGAGGGCGACACCGGGGAGCTGTTTTTT
CDR3aa: CAISAEGDTGELFF
d_gene: -
abundance: -
v_gene: TRBV10-3
j_gene: TRBJ2-2

CDR3nt: TGTGCCAGCAGTTATGTGTTGAGGGACAGAGTGACCTACGAGCAGTACTTC
CDR3aa: CASSYVLRDRVTYEQYF
d_gene: TRBD1
abundance: -
v_gene: TRBV6-2/TRBV6-3
j_gene: TRBJ2-7

CDR3nt: TGTGCCAGCACCACCGGACAGAACTATGGCTACACCTTC
CDR3aa: CASTTGQNYGYTF
d_gene: -
abundance: -
v_gene: TRBV28
j_gene: TRBJ1-2

CDR3nt: TGTGCCAGCGTTACAGGGGGCTCCTACGAGCAGTACTTC
CDR3aa: CASVTGGSYEQYF
d_gene: TRBD1
abundance: -
v_gene: TRBV6-5
j_gene: TRBJ2-7

CDR3nt: TGTGCCAGCAGTACCCGGACAGGCAACTATGGCTACACCTTC
CDR3aa: CASSTRTGNYGYTF
d_gene: TRBD1
abundance: -
v_gene: TRBV28
j_gene: TRBJ1-2

CDR3nt: TGTGCCAGCAGCTTTCAGGGGCGGAACTATGGCTACACCTTC
CDR3aa: CASSFQGRNYGYTF
d_gene: -
abundance: -
v_gene: TRBV7-9
j_gene: TRBJ1-2

CDR3nt: TGTGCCAGCAGTTCCCCTAGCGGGGTATCCTACGAGCAGTACTTC
CDR3aa: CASSSPSGVSYEQYF
d_gene: TRBD2
abundance: -
v_gene: TRBV28
j_gene: TRBJ2-7

CDR3nt: TGTGCCAGCAGCCCCGTACTAGGATCCTACGAGCAGTACTTC
CDR3aa: CASSPVLGSYEQYF
d_gene: -
abundance: -
v_gene: TRBV7-2
j_gene: TRBJ2-7

CDR3nt: TGTGCCACCTCCCACCGAGGGCCCTACGAGCAGTACTTC
CDR3aa: CATSHRGPYEQYF
d_gene: -
abundance: -
v_gene: TRBV19
j_gene: TRBJ2-7

CDR3nt: TGTGCCAGCAGCATTCGGACAGGGATCCCATACGAGCAGTACTTC
CDR3aa: CASSIRTGIPYEQYF
d_gene: TRBD1
abundance: -
v_gene: TRBV14
j_gene: TRBJ2-7

CDR3nt: TGTGCCTGGAGCCTCCCCAACAGGGGATATAATTCACCCCTCCACTTT
CDR3aa: CAWSLPNRGYNSPLHF
d_gene: TRBD1
abundance: -
v_gene: TRBV30
j_gene: TRBJ1-6

CDR3nt: TGTGCCAGCAGCGATAGCAACGGGGAGCTGTTTTTT
CDR3aa: CASSDSNGELFF
d_gene: -
abundance: -
v_gene: TRBV9
j_gene: TRBJ2-2

CDR3nt: TGTGCCAGCAGTGACTTCGGACAGGGGGAAAACGCCGGGGAGCTGTTTTTT
CDR3aa: CASSDFGQGENAGELFF
d_gene: TRBD1
abundance: -
v_gene: TRBV6-1
j_gene: TRBJ2-2

CDR3nt: TGTGCCAGCTCACCGTCTAGGTCGTCCGGCACTGAAGCTTTCTTT
CDR3aa: CASSPSRSSGTEAFF
d_gene: -
abundance: -
v_gene: TRBV18
j_gene: TRBJ1-1

CDR3nt: TGTGCCAGCAGCCGGGAGGGTGGGGGGCATGAGCAGTTCTTC
CDR3aa: CASSREGGGHEQFF
d_gene: TRBD2
abundance: few
v_gene: TRBV7-3
j_gene: TRBJ2-1

CDR3nt: TGTGCCAGCAGCTTAGTTACAGGTCCCTACGAGCAGTACTTC
CDR3aa: CASSLVTGPYEQYF
d_gene: -
abundance: -
v_gene: TRBV7-2
j_gene: TRBJ2-7

CDR3nt: TGTGCCAGCAGCGTGACTAGCGGGAACACCGGGGAGCTGTTTTTT
CDR3aa: CASSVTSGNTGELFF
d_gene: TRBD2
abundance: -
v_gene: TRBV9
j_gene: TRBJ2-2

CDR3nt: TGTGCCAGCAGTTACGCTGGGACAGGACGCGGGTCACCCCTCCACTTT
CDR3aa: CASSYAGTGRGSPLHF
d_gene: TRBD1
abundance: few
v_gene: TRBV6-2/TRBV6-3
j_gene: TRBJ1-6

CDR3nt: TGTGCCTGGAGTGTAACAGGGACCACTGAAGCTTTCTTT
CDR3aa: CAWSVTGTTEAFF
d_gene: -
abundance: -
v_gene: TRBV30
j_gene: TRBJ1-1

CDR3nt: TGTGCCAGCAGCCTCCGGGACACGAGCTCCTACGAGCAGTACTTC
CDR3aa: CASSLRDTSSYEQYF
d_gene: -
abundance: -
v_gene: TRBV28
j_gene: TRBJ2-7

CDR3nt: TGTGCCAGCAGCCAAGATCGACAGCCTAGCACAGATACGCAGTATTTT
CDR3aa: CASSQDRQPSTDTQYF
d_gene: -
abundance: -
v_gene: TRBV4-2
j_gene: TRBJ2-3

CDR3nt: TGTGCCAGCAAGAGACAGGGGGTTGGCAATCAGCCCCAGCATTTT
CDR3aa: CASKRQGVGNQPQHF
d_gene: TRBD1
abundance: -
v_gene: TRBV28
j_gene: TRBJ1-5

CDR3nt: TGTGCCTGGAGTGTATTTGGGGGGGACTACGAGCAGTACTTC
CDR3aa: CAWSVFGGDYEQYF
d_gene: TRBD2
abundance: once
v_gene: TRBV30
j_gene: TRBJ2-7

CDR3nt: TGTGCCAGCAGATTAGGGACAGTGAACACTGAAGCTTTCTTT
CDR3aa: CASRLGTVNTEAFF
d_gene: TRBD1
abundance: -
v_gene: TRBV6-5
j_gene: TRBJ1-1

CDR3nt: TGCGCCAGCAGCCAAGAAGGGAGACGGTACGAGCAGTACTTC
CDR3aa: CASSQEGRRYEQYF
d_gene: -
abundance: -
v_gene: TRBV4-1
j_gene: TRBJ2-7

CDR3nt: TGTGCCATCAGTGGGGCCTCACCGGGGACAGATACGCAGTATTTT
CDR3aa: CAISGASPGTDTQYF
d_gene: -
abundance: -
v_gene: TRBV10-3
j_gene: TRBJ2-3

CDR3nt: TGTGCCAGCAGTCCCCGGACAGGGGAGGACTACGAGCAGTACTTC
CDR3aa: CASSPRTGEDYEQYF
d_gene: TRBD1
abundance: -
v_gene: TRBV27
j_gene: TRBJ2-7

CDR3nt: TGTGCCAGCAGCTTATCAGCGGGAGGGGGGTACAATGAGCAGTTCTTC
CDR3aa: CASSLSAGGGYNEQFF
d_gene: TRBD2
abundance: -
v_gene: TRBV13
j_gene: TRBJ2-1

CDR3nt: TGTGCCAGCAGCTTATATGGGCTAGCGGACAATGAGCAGTTCTTC
CDR3aa: CASSLYGLADNEQFF
d_gene: TRBD2
abundance: -
v_gene: TRBV11-3
j_gene: TRBJ2-1

CDR3nt: TGTGCCAGCACCTCGGCGGGGATGGGCAAAAACATTCAGTACTTC
CDR3aa: CASTSAGMGKNIQYF
d_gene: -
abundance: -
v_gene: TRBV28
j_gene: TRBJ2-4

CDR3nt: TGCGCCAGCAGCTTGGGGGGAGTGGGAGAGACCCAGTACTTC
CDR3aa: CASSLGGVGETQYF
d_gene: -
abundance: -
v_gene: TRBV5-1
j_gene: TRBJ2-5

CDR3nt: TGTGCCAGCTCACCAGTCGAGGATACGCAGTATTTT
CDR3aa: CASSPVEDTQYF
d_gene: -
abundance: -
v_gene: TRBV18
j_gene: TRBJ2-3

CDR3nt: TGTGCCAGCACCGTCCCCTCTGGAAACACCATATATTTT
CDR3aa: CASTVPSGNTIYF
d_gene: -
abundance: once
v_gene: TRBV6-6
j_gene: TRBJ1-3

CDR3nt: TGTGCCAGCAGCCCCGAGGACAGGGGATATCCCTACGAGCAGTACTTC
CDR3aa: CASSPEDRGYPYEQYF
d_gene: TRBD1
abundance: -
v_gene: TRBV3-1/TRBV3-2
j_gene: TRBJ2-7

CDR3nt: TGTGCCTGGAGCTTAGAGCGGGAGGCAGATACGCAGTATTTT
CDR3aa: CAWSLEREADTQYF
d_gene: TRBD2
abundance: once
v_gene: TRBV30
j_gene: TRBJ2-3

CDR3nt: TGTGCCAGTAGTACCTATCTGTTCTATGGCTACACCTTC
CDR3aa: CASSTYLFYGYTF
d_gene: -
abundance: -
v_gene: TRBV19
j_gene: TRBJ1-2

CDR3nt: TGTGCCAGCAGAGGGACTAGCGGGTACCGAAGCTCCTACAATGAGCAGTTCTTC
CDR3aa: CASRGTSGYRSSYNEQFF
d_gene: TRBD2
abundance: -
v_gene: TRBV28
j_gene: TRBJ2-1

CDR3nt: TGTGCCACCAGCGGCCGGGACATCTCAGGGGACTATGGCTACACCTTC
CDR3aa: CATSGRDISGDYGYTF
d_gene: -
abundance: -
v_gene: TRBV24-1
j_gene: TRBJ1-2

CDR3nt: TGCGCCAGCAGCTCCACCGGGGGGGCCCAGTACTTC
CDR3aa: CASSSTGGAQYF
d_gene: TRBD2
abundance: -
v_gene: TRBV5-1
j_gene: TRBJ2-5

CDR3nt: TGTGCCACCTCCGCCGGGACAGAGACCTACGAGCAGTACTTC
CDR3aa: CATSAGTETYEQYF
d_gene: TRBD1
abundance: -
v_gene: TRBV18
j_gene: TRBJ2-7

CDR3nt: TGTGCCAGCACTACGGCAGGGGAACTTGCGACCCAGTACTTC
CDR3aa: CASTTAGELATQYF
d_gene: -
abundance: -
v_gene: TRBV2
j_gene: TRBJ2-5